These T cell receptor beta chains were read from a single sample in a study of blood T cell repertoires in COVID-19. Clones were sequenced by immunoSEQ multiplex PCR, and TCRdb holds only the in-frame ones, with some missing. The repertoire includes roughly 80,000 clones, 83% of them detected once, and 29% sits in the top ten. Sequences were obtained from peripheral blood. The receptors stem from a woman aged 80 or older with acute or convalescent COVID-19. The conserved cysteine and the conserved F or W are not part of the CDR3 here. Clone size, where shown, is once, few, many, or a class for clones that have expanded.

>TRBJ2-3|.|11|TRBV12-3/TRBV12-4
ASSLTTADTQY
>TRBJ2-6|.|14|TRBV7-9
ASSFGDSSGANVLT
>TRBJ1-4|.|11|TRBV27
ASSLLGSEKLF
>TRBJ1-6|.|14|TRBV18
ASSQGQGAVNSPLH
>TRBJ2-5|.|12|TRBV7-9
ASSLNGAQETQY
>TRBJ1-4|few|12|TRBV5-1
ASSAGQGGEKLF
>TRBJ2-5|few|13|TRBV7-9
ASSFRSGVQETQY
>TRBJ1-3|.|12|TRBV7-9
ASSLGVTGNTIY
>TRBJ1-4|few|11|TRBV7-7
ASSSEPREKLF
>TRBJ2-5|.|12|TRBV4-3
ASSQGGPRETQY
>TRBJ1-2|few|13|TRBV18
ASSSGTGRWYGYT
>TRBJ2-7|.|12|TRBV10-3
AISSIPGTSGTQ
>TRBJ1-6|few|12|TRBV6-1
ASSEWDYNSPLH
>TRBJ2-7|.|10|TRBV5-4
ASSAGGREQY
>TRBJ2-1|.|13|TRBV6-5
ASSLGLAGGDEQF
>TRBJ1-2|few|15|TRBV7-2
ASSLGGGSLLGYGYT
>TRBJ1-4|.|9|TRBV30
AWSRNEKLF
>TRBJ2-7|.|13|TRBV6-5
ASSYSPAAPYEQY
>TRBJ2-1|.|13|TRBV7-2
ASSLESGAYNEQF
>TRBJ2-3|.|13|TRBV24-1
ATPPRGRDTDTQY
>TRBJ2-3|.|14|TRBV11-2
ASSAGQGAHTDTQY
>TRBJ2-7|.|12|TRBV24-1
ATSDTGGSYEQY
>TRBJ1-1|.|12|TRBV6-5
ASSLGQPNTEAF
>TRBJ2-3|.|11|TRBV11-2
ASSLAGTDTQY
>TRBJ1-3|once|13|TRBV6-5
ASSPSEGAGNTIY
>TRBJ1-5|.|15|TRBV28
ASSFVVSTYSNQPQH
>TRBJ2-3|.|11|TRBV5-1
ASSLTGTDTQY
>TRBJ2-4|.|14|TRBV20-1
SASGQGIEAKNIQY
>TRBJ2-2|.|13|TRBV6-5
ATTGGRTFTGELF